A selection of T cell receptor beta chains follows, all from one sample in a study of CD8 T cells in ankylosing spondylitis. TCRdb passed the 5' RACE reads through MiXCR, listing each CDR3 protein once. The sample yields 150,000 to 200,000 distinct CDR3 sequences, around a tenth seen once. The sequencing input was blood, either unsorted or a sorted T cell fraction (not recorded which). The receptors derive from a male donor with ankylosing spondylitis or in good health (not recorded which). CDR3s include the opening cysteine and the closing phenylalanine or tryptophan. A D gene is named only where the DNA matches it firmly. Where a row states a size, it is once, few, many or the class of an expanded clone; other rows omit it.

D gene	V gene	J gene	clone size	CDR3 DNA	CDR3 protein
-	TRBV29-1	TRBJ1-2	-	TGCAGCGTTGCCATGACAGGCGGCGACTGTGGCTACACCTTC	CSVAMTGGDCGYTF
TRBD2	TRBV27	TRBJ2-2	many	TGTGCCAGCAGTTTGCTTACTAGCGGGGGGTGGACCGGGGAGCTGTTTTTT	CASSLLTSGGWTGELFF
-	TRBV9	TRBJ2-1	-	TGTGCCAGCAGCGTAGGAAGTCTTCGCCTTTACAATGAGCAGTTCTTC	CASSVGSLRLYNEQFF
-	TRBV4-2	TRBJ2-7	many	TGTGCCAGCAGCCATACCCGGGACCATAACCTCTACGAGCAGTACTTC	CASSHTRDHNLYEQYF
TRBD1	TRBV7-2	TRBJ1-1	-	TGTGCCAGCAGCTTACTTACCAACAGGGGTACTGAAGCTTTCTTT	CASSLLTNRGTEAFF
TRBD1	TRBV7-2	TRBJ1-6	-	TGTGCCAGCAGCGGGTCCGGGACAGTAGGGGAGGGGTCACCCCTCCACTTT	CASSGSGTVGEGSPLHF
-	TRBV5-1	TRBJ1-4	many	TGCGCCAGCAGCTTGATGATGGCAGGGGAAAAACTGTTTTTT	CASSLMMAGEKLFF
TRBD2	TRBV4-3	TRBJ2-1	-	TGCGCCAGCAGCCAACATACTAGCGCCAATGAGCAGTTCTTC	CASSQHTSANEQFF
TRBD2	TRBV7-2	TRBJ2-3	-	TGTGCCAGCAGCGAATCTAGCGGGGGAAACACAGATACGCAGTATTTT	CASSESSGGNTDTQYF
TRBD2	TRBV20-1	TRBJ2-5	many	TGCAGTGCTAGTGGGGATGGAAAAGCGGGAGGCCTTCTGTACCAAGAGACCCAGTACTTC	CSASGDGKAGGLLYQETQYF
TRBD1	TRBV6-2/TRBV6-3	TRBJ1-1	many	TGTGCCATCGGACAGGGCTTCGCTGAAGCTTTCTTT	CAIGQGFAEAFF
TRBD1	TRBV11-2	TRBJ2-7	-	TGTGCCAGCAGCTTAGAGAGGGGGCTTGGCTCCTACGAGCAGTACTTC	CASSLERGLGSYEQYF
TRBD1	TRBV19	TRBJ1-5	few	TGTGCCAGTAGTCCGACAGGGATGGTACCCCAGCATTTT	CASSPTGMVPQHF
-	TRBV20-1	TRBJ2-7	many	TGCAGTGCCCAGGGGAACTACGAGCAGTACTTC	CSAQGNYEQYF
-	TRBV15	TRBJ2-5	many	TGTGCCACCAGCAGAGAGAGGGCTGTAGAGACCCAGTACTTC	CATSRERAVETQYF
TRBD1	TRBV12-3/TRBV12-4	TRBJ1-6	many	TGTGCCAGCAGGGACAGGCCTGATAATTCACCCCTCCACTTT	CASRDRPDNSPLHF
-	TRBV20-1	TRBJ2-1	many	TGCAGTGCTAGTGAGCGGTACTATGAGCAGTTCTTC	CSASERYYEQFF
-	TRBV5-1	TRBJ2-5	many	TGCGCCAGCAGCTTGGCGCAGGGCCTAGGGTACCAAGAGACCCAGTACTTC	CASSLAQGLGYQETQYF
-	TRBV20-1	TRBJ2-7	few	TGCAGTGCCCATAAACAGGACAGCTACGAGCAGTACTTC	CSAHKQDSYEQYF
TRBD2	TRBV12-3/TRBV12-4	TRBJ2-1	-	TGTGCCAGCAGTCGGACTAGCGGGAAGGGAGGTGAGCAGTTCTTC	CASSRTSGKGGEQFF
-	TRBV7-6	TRBJ2-2	many	TGTGCCAGCAGCTCCTGGACAGCGAACACCGGGGAGCTGTTTTTT	CASSSWTANTGELFF
TRBD2	TRBV12-3/TRBV12-4	TRBJ2-7	many	TGTGCCAGCAGTGTTACTAGCGGGAGCGCCTACGAGCAGTACTTC	CASSVTSGSAYEQYF
TRBD1	TRBV5-5	TRBJ1-1	many	TGTGCCAGCAGCCCCAGACAGGGGGCGGACACTGAAGCTTTCTTT	CASSPRQGADTEAFF
-	TRBV5-1	TRBJ2-7	many	TGCGCCAGCAGCTTGGGGCGCTCCTACGAGCAGTACTTC	CASSLGRSYEQYF
-	TRBV9	TRBJ2-2	many	TGTGCCAGCAGCGTAGTTCAGGCGGCCGGGGAGCTGTTTTTT	CASSVVQAAGELFF
TRBD2	TRBV11-2	TRBJ2-3	few	TGTGCCAGCAGCCTACGGACTAGCGGGGGGGCAATAGCAGATACGCAGTATTTT	CASSLRTSGGAIADTQYF
-	TRBV5-1	TRBJ1-1	many	TGCGCCAGCAGCTTGGGCGCGGCCAATGAAGCTTTCTTT	CASSLGAANEAFF
TRBD1	TRBV29-1	TRBJ1-4	many	TGCAGCGTTGCGCCGACAGGGAATGAAAAACTGTTTTTT	CSVAPTGNEKLFF
TRBD1	TRBV29-1	TRBJ1-1	few	TGCAGCGTTGAGGACAGGAGCACTGAAGCTTTCTTT	CSVEDRSTEAFF
TRBD1	TRBV3-1	TRBJ2-7	-	TGTGCCAGCAGCCAAGCCTTCACAGGGGCGTACGAGCAGTACTTC	CASSQAFTGAYEQYF
TRBD2	TRBV6-2/TRBV6-3	TRBJ2-3	many	TGTGCCAGCAAGGGGGAGAGGACTAGCGGGAGGCGGAGCACAGATACGCAGTATTTT	CASKGERTSGRRSTDTQYF
TRBD2	TRBV24-1	TRBJ2-1	many	TGTGCCACCAGTGAGCCTAGCGGGGGGAATTACTACAATGAGCAGTTCTTC	CATSEPSGGNYYNEQFF
TRBD1	TRBV6-1	TRBJ1-5	few	TGTGCCAGCAGTGAAGACAGGGGGGTCAATCAGCCCCAGCATTTT	CASSEDRGVNQPQHF
TRBD2	TRBV6-4	TRBJ2-1	-	TGTGCCAGCAGTCGGACTAGCGGGGGGCTTGGTGAGCAGTTCTTC	CASSRTSGGLGEQFF